Listed here are 10 T cell receptor beta chains from one sample, sequenced in a study of Tregs in tolerant kidney transplant recipients. Sequencing was performed with immunoSEQ multiplex PCR; in TCRdb, only in-frame clones are kept and a portion is missing. Across about 48,000 clones, the top ten clones capture roughly 0.8% of the sample. The input for sequencing was CD4+ T cells from blood, taken before the transplant. These receptors came from a human donor who received a combined kidney and bone marrow transplant.

A remark on this clone: The observed sequence ends 3 residues before the CDR3 terminus, with the missing tail filled in from the germline J gene. V is TRBV18 and J is TRBJ1-2, with D perhaps TRBD1 (5 bases). The CDR3 has 12 residues. The germline gives CDR1 KGHSH, CDR2 LQKENI. Trimming took 3 bases from V and 5 from J, leaving 7 bases between them. The chain's CDR3 is CASSPSGYGYTF. The CDR3 bases that were read are TGTGCCAGCTCACCCTCAGGGTATGGC. The full variable domain, its missing parts supplied by reference TRBV18 and TRBJ1-2, is NAGVMQNPRHLVRRRGQEARLRCSPMKGHSHVYWYRQLPEEGLKFMVYLQKENIIDESGMPKERFSAEFPKEGPSILRIQQVVRGDSAAYFCASSPSGYGYTFGSGTRLTVV.

As for this clone: The read is 3 residues too short to cover the CDR3 end, so that end is filled in from the germline J gene. This chain links TRBV20-1 with TRBJ2-3; 15 positions agree with TRBD2. The J segment lost 0 bases and the V segment lost 3 bases, leaving 1 base of the junction unmatched. The CDR3 has 16 amino acids. Germline loops: CDR1 DFQATT, CDR2 SNEGSKA (reference sequence). CDR3 DNA, as far as it was read: TGCAGTGCTAGTGGGACTAGCGGGGGGAGCACAGATACG. Translated, it gives CSASGTSGGSTDT. The CDR3 in full is CSASGTSGGSTDTQYF.

For this clone: Coverage ceases 3 residues before the CDR3 finishes, and the germline J gene fills in the end. The chain is built from TRBV18 and TRBJ1-4; unclear D gene. The germline CDR1 and CDR2 sequences are KGHSH and LQKENI. The CDR3 contains 13 residues. The covered CDR3 bases are TGTGCCAGCTCACCACCGTCGGTTCGTCAA. Amino acids: CASSPPSVRQ. The whole CDR3 protein is CASSPPSVRQLFF.

Regarding this clone: The read terminates 3 residues before the CDR3 end, so the remaining end is supplied by the germline J gene. The V call is TRBV7-2, the J call TRBJ2-2; the match to TRBD1 covers 9 bases. CDR1 and CDR2 (germline): SGHTA, FQGNSA. The CDR3 sequence is 15 residues long. With V trimmed by 5 bases and J by 6 bases, 7 bases remained unmatched. The sequenced CDR3 bases are TGTGCCAGCAGCACGGGACAGGGTCGCGCCGGGGAG. It yields the protein CASSTGQGRAGE. The CDR3 in its entirety is CASSTGQGRAGELFF.

Of note for this clone: Coverage ceases 3 residues before the CDR3 finishes, and the germline J gene fills in the end. The rearrangement links TRBV30 to TRBJ2-3, with TRBD2 matching 13 bases. CDR3 length: 15 residues. V lost 5 bases, J lost 2 bases, and 4 bases stayed unmatched. CDR1 and CDR2 from the germline V gene are GTSNPN and SVGIG (reference sequence). The CDR3: CAWGGLAGITDTQYF. CDR3 DNA (partial): TGTGCCTGGGGGGGACTAGCGGGGATCACAGATACG. Full variable domain (remainder filled in from reference TRBV30 and TRBJ2-3): SQTIHQWPATLVQPVGSPLSLECTVEGTSNPNLYWYRQAAGRGLQLLFYSVGIGQISSEVPQNLSASRPQDRQFILSSKKLLLSDSGFYLCAWGGLAGITDTQYFGPGTRLTVL.

About this clone itself: The read stops 3 residues short of the end of the CDR3; the missing end is completed from the germline J gene. The V call is TRBV6-4, the J call TRBJ2-1, with a weak D call TRBD2 (6 bases). Deletions cut 5 bases from V and 9 bases from J, with 17 bases between. The CDR3 runs 14 residues. In germline, CDR1 is MRHNA, CDR2 SNTAGT. CDR3 protein: CASSHEGTHGEQFF. The part of the CDR3 DNA that was read is TGTGCCAGCAGTCACGAAGGGACTCATGGTGAG.

Worth noting for this clone: The read terminates 3 residues ahead of where the CDR3 ends, so the germline J gene completes it. J is TRBJ2-7 and V is TRBV6-2 or TRBV6-3, with 11 bases aligning to TRBD2. The CDR3 is made up of 14 amino acids. V lost 6 bases, J lost 3 bases, and 4 bases stayed unmatched. The germline V gene has CDR1 MNHEY and CDR2 SVGEGT. The CDR3 DNA, read in part, is TGTGCCAGCAGGGCACTAGCGGGAGTCTACGAG. Translating gives CASRALAGVYE. The whole CDR3 reads CASRALAGVYEQYF.

For this clone: Coverage ceases 3 residues before the CDR3 finishes, and the germline J gene fills in the end. The chain is built from TRBV19 and TRBJ2-3; possible D gene TRBD1, 5 bases. This CDR3 contains 14 residues. Germline V gives CDR1 LNHDA, CDR2 SQIVND (reference sequence). V gave up 3 bases and J gave up 4 bases, with 11 bases separating them. The sequenced part of the CDR3 DNA is TGTGCCAGTAGTATCCAGGGCGCGGCAGATACG. This sequence encodes CASSIQGAADT. The full-length CDR3 reads as CASSIQGAADTQYF.

Of note for this clone: The CDR3 end is not reached by the read, which stops 3 residues before it; the germline J gene fills it in. The V and J genes are TRBV30 and TRBJ1-4; weak D call: TRBD1 (6 bases). Germline V gene sequence: CDR1 GTSNPN, CDR2 SVGIG (reference sequence). V lost 2 bases to trimming and J lost 0 bases, with 10 bases between them. CDR3 length: 15 amino acids. The CDR3 reads CAWSRGAATNEKLFF. CDR3 DNA (partial): TGTGCCTGGAGTCGGGGGGCAGCAACTAATGAAAAA.

With respect to this clone: Read sequence stops 3 residues before the CDR3 end, and the germline J gene provides the missing end. V and J are TRBV19 and TRBJ2-7; TRBD2 matches at 8 bases. CDR3 length equals 15 residues. The germline gives CDR1 LNHDA, CDR2 SQIVND (reference sequence). After removal of 3 bases from V and 3 bases from J, the junction contained 7 bases not matched to a gene. The CDR3 reads CASSIRDSGNYEQYF. The sequenced CDR3 bases are TGTGCCAGTAGTATCCGGGATAGCGGGAACTACGAG.